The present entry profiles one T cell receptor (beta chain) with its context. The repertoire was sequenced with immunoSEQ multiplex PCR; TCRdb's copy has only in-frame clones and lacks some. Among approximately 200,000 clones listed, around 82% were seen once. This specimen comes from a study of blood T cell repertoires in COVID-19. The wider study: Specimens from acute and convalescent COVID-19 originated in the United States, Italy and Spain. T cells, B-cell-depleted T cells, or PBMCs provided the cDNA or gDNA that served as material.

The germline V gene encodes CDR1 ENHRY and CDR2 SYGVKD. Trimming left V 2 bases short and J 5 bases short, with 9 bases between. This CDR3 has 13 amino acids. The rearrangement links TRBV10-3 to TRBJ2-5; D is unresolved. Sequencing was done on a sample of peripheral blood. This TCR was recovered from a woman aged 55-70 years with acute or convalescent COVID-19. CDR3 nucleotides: TGTGCCATCAGTGAGGGTATTGGCGAGACCCAGTACTTC. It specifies CAISEGIGETQYF.